This TCR beta chain was obtained from a study of tumor-infiltrating lymphocytes in primary liver carcinoma. Reverse transcription of approximately 520 ng total RNA with a constant-region primer produced TCR beta cDNA. Three rounds of nested multiplex PCR with slightly modified ARM-PCR produced TCR beta libraries. Forward primers for TRBV1-TRBV30 and a C-beta reverse primer served the first two PCR rounds, at approximately 10 cycles each. TCRdb processed the multiplex PCR reads anew with MiXCR; each CDR3 protein has one entry. The sample includes around 170,000 distinct CDR3 sequences, approximately 60% of them seen just once. The length of the CDR3 is 13 residues. Germline V lookup: CDR1 ENHRY, CDR2 SYGVKD. V lost 5 bases and J lost 4, with 11 bases in between. Unsorted whole blood yielded the blood RNA, and germline DNA was also extracted.

The sequenced sample consisted of peripheral blood. J is TRBJ2-5 and V is TRBV10-3, with D maybe TRBD2 (5 bases). The clonotype originates from a man aged 35 to 55 with primary liver carcinoma and hepatitis B virus infection. The CDR3 reads CAISPGSRETQYF. The CDR3 bases are TGTGCCATCAGTCCGGGATCCCGAGAGACCCAGTACTTC.